Below are 10 T cell receptor beta chains sequenced from a single sample in a study of spatial heterogeneity in lung cancer. Study-level findings and limits: Intratumoral expanded alpha and beta TCR counts were found to track tumor mutation counts.

These receptors' antigens are unknown. Time point: sample taken at primary tumor resection. TCRdb reprocessed the 5' RACE reads with MiXCR, giving one entry per CDR3 protein. The repertoire has about 100,000 distinct CDR3 sequences, under 4.5% of them found once; the top ten carry 21%. Sequenced here: lung tumor tissue, sampled at surgery. Receptors originate from a male donor with early-stage non-small cell lung cancer.

The table lists this clonotype with many counts. The rearrangement links TRBV9 to TRBJ2-2, with 9 bases that match TRBD1. Germline V gene data show CDR1 as SGDLS and CDR2 as YYNGEE. J lost 6 bases, V lost 6 bases, and 21 bases had no gene match. The CDR3 consists of 19 residues. The CDR3 spells CASTPGTGTSRILAGELFF. The CDR3 DNA reads as TGTGCCAGCACCCCCGGGACAGGGACCTCGAGGATACTCGCCGGGGAGCTGTTTTTT.

There are many counts of this clonotype. The chain is built from TRBV28 and TRBJ1-1; D call uncertain. The CDR3 has 14 amino acids. Germline values: CDR1 MDHEN, CDR2 SYDVKM. Between the trimmed V and J ends, which lost 7 bases and 5 bases, there was a span of 17 bases. CDR3 nucleotide sequence: TGTGCCAGCATCTTCCGTCGGACTCGGACTGAAGCTTTCTTT. Its protein is CASIFRRTRTEAFF.

This clonotype turned up a few times. The rearrangement joins TRBV12-5 to TRBJ2-5; D is undetermined. This CDR3 region has 11 residues. Germline V gene data show CDR1 as LGHNT and CDR2 as FRNRAP. V lost 3 bases and J lost 7, with 6 bases in between. DNA of the CDR3: TGTGCTAGTGGTTTCGGTGGGACCCAGTACTTC. This sequence encodes CASGFGGTQYF.

This clonotype appeared many times. This chain connects TRBV20-1 to TRBJ2-2; TRBD2 matches 10 bases. The germline CDR1 and CDR2 sequences are DFQATT and SNEGSKA (reference sequence). The V and J ends lost 3 bases and 4 bases, in that order; junction bases with no gene match: 5. The CDR3 spans 15 residues. Here the CDR3 reads CSASQAGGGTGELFF. The CDR3 DNA follows: TGCAGTGCTAGCCAAGCGGGAGGGGGCACCGGGGAGCTGTTTTTT.

This clonotype was found many times. The chain recombines TRBV12-3 or TRBV12-4 with TRBJ1-1; D is ambiguous. V shed 2 bases and J shed 0 bases, with 10 bases lying between them. This CDR3 has 15 amino acids. This CDR3 is CASSLSATMNTEAFF. Written as DNA, the CDR3 is TGTGCCAGCAGTTTATCGGCAACCATGAACACTGAAGCTTTCTTT.

Ten or more counts support this clonotype. The chain is built from TRBV25-1 and TRBJ1-2; possible D gene TRBD1, 6 bases. This CDR3 comprises 17 residues. Trimming cost V 6 bases and J 7 bases, with 27 bases left between them. Germline loops: CDR1 MGHDK, CDR2 SYGVNS. The chain's CDR3 is CASRQLRGTSFGAGYTF. DNA of the CDR3: TGTGCCAGCAGGCAGTTAAGGGGGACCTCCTTCGGGGCTGGCTACACCTTC.

This clonotype showed up many times. This chain links TRBV20-1 with TRBJ2-7; 9 bases align to TRBD2. The CDR3 consists of 13 residues. V gave up 3 bases and J gave up 6 bases; unmatched junction bases: 6. The V gene's germline CDR1 is DFQATT and CDR2 SNEGSKA (reference sequence). The CDR3 nucleotides read TGCAGTGCTAGGTTAGCGGGAGTCGGCGAGCAGTACTTC. Residues: CSARLAGVGEQYF.

This clonotype was recorded at least ten times. The chain joins TRBV11-2 to TRBJ2-3, with a tentative D call TRBD2 (5 bases). Trimming took 11 bases from V and 6 from J, leaving 15 bases between them. The length of the CDR3 is 12 residues. In germline, CDR1 is SGHAT, CDR2 FQNNGV. CDR3 DNA sequence: TGTGCCTCTGGCCGGGGTCTGGATACGCAGTATTTT. Protein: CASGRGLDTQYF.

The table lists this clonotype with many counts. The chain recombines TRBV28 with TRBJ2-6, with TRBD2 as a possible D gene (6 bases). Trimming removed 5 bases at V and 1 base at J, with 12 bases between. The CDR3 is made up of 16 amino acids. Germline V gene sequence: CDR1 MDHEN, CDR2 SYDVKM. The CDR3 nucleotides are TGTGCCAGCAGTAAGGACTACGGTTCTGGGGCCAACGTCCTGACTTTC. Translating it yields CASSKDYGSGANVLTF.

This clonotype occurred many times. The chain couples TRBV4-1 to TRBJ2-4; 9 nucleotides match TRBD2. Germline V gene lookup returns CDR1 MGHRA and CDR2 YSYEKL. The CDR3 sequence is 21 residues long. The J segment lost 0 bases and the V segment lost 3 bases, leaving 18 bases of the junction unmatched. The CDR3: CASSQRVVAGGQMLAKNIQYF. The CDR3 nucleotides are TGCGCCAGCAGCCAGAGGGTGGTTGCGGGAGGGCAGATGCTAGCCAAAAACATTCAGTACTTC.